The 2 T cell receptor beta chains below come from one sample, sequenced in a study of T cells after yellow fever vaccination. TCRdb recomputed calls from the 5' RACE reads with MiXCR, one row per CDR3 protein. The table shows under 600,000 distinct CDR3 sequences, with about 14% occurring only once. The material sequenced was PBMCs, taken on the day of the yellow fever booster vaccination. These receptors all come from a man aged 25 to 40 who received the YFV17D yellow fever vaccine.

The gene calls are TRBV18 and TRBJ2-2; D might be TRBD1 (5 bases). The V end was cut by 2 bases, the J end by 1 base, with 11 bases between. CDR1 KGHSH and CDR2 LQKENI come from the germline V gene. CDR3 length: 16 amino acids. CDR3: CASSPVGERNTGELFF. The DNA for the CDR3 is TGTGCCAGCTCACCAGTAGGGGAAAGGAACACCGGGGAGCTGTTTTTT. Filled out from reference TRBV18 and TRBJ2-2, the complete variable domain reads NAGVMQNPRHLVRRRGQEARLRCSPMKGHSHVYWYRQLPEEGLKFMVYLQKENIIDESGMPKERFSAEFPKEGPSILRIQQVVRGDSAAYFCASSPVGERNTGELFFGEGSRLTVL.

This chain joins TRBV12-3 or TRBV12-4 and TRBJ1-2; D call uncertain. This CDR3 is built from 10 residues. Between the trimmed V and J ends, which lost 3 bases and 13 bases, there was a span of 9 bases. The CDR3 coding sequence is TGTGCCAGCAGTTTTAGGGAACCCACCTTC. As protein: CASSFREPTF.